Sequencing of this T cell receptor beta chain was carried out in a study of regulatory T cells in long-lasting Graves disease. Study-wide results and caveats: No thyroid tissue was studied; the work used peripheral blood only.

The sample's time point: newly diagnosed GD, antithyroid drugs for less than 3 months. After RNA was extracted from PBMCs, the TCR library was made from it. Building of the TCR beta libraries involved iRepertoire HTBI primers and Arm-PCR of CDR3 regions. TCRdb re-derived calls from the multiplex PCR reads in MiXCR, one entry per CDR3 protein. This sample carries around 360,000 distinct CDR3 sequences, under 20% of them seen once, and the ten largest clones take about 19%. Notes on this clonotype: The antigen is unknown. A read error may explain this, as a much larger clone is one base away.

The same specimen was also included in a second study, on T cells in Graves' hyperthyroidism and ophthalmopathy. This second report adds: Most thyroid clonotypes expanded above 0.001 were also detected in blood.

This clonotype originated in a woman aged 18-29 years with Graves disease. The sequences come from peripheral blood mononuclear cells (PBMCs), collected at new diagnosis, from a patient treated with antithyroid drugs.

DNA for the CDR3: TGTGCCACCAGCAGACAGGGGGACGCCGGGGAGCTGTTTTTT. Protein: CATSRQGDAGELFF. This chain connects TRBV15 to TRBJ2-2; TRBD1 matches at 7 bases. V was clipped by 2 bases and J by 6 bases; unmatched bases: 3. The CDR3 length is 14 residues. Germline loops: CDR1 LNHNV, CDR2 YYDKDF (reference sequence).